One sample yielded the 15 T cell receptor beta chains listed below, sequenced in a study of technical replicates of blood from a few donors. Profiling relied on immunoSEQ multiplex PCR, and the TCRdb table lists in-frame clones only, not all of them. The sample yields roughly 56,000 clones, around 87% seen once. What was sequenced was PBMCs. Every receptor here comes from a human donor in good health. Some clones in this sample may be carry-over from other donors' samples.

This chain links TRBV4-1 with TRBJ2-4; TRBD2 is a possible D gene (5 bases). Germline values: CDR1 MGHRA, CDR2 YSYEKL. V was clipped by 3 bases and J by 0 bases, with 12 bases between them. The length of the CDR3 is 16 residues. The CDR3 spells CASSQPGREAKNIQYF. The CDR3 DNA reads TGCGCCAGCAGCCAGCCCGGACGGGAAGCCAAAAACATTCAGTACTTC.

The genes are TRBV5-1 and TRBJ1-1, with 9 bases lining up with TRBD1. Germline V CDR1 and CDR2: SGHRS, YFSETQ. V was pared by 3 bases and J by 6 bases, with 6 bases of the junction left unmatched. This CDR3 is 14 amino acids long. The CDR3 spells CASSSSRTGAEAFF. The CDR3 DNA reads TGCGCCAGCAGCTCCTCGAGGACAGGGGCTGAAGCTTTCTTT.

This chain uses TRBV6-6 with TRBJ2-7; 13 bases are shared with TRBD2. The V gene end was trimmed by 2 bases and the J gene end by 3 bases; junction bases not matched to a gene: 4. Germline V gene data show CDR1 as MNHNY and CDR2 as SVGAGI (reference sequence). The CDR3 has 16 amino acids. The CDR3 protein is CASSYPGLAGFYEQYF. The CDR3 nucleotides are TGTGCCAGCAGTTACCCGGGACTAGCGGGGTTCTACGAGCAGTACTTC.

V usage is TRBV4-3 and J usage is TRBJ1-6, with D possibly being TRBD1 (5 bases). The CDR3 is 17 amino acids. V lost 0 bases and J 7 bases, leaving 16 bases between the germline ends. Germline V gives CDR1 LGHNA, CDR2 YSLEER. The chain's CDR3 is CASSQDRGAGNNSPLHF. Written as DNA, the CDR3 is TGCGCCAGCAGCCAAGATAGGGGAGCGGGAAACAATTCACCCCTCCACTTT.

For this clone: The junction departs from the called germline gene at one end, perhaps through a read error. This chain uses TRBV5-1 with TRBJ2-1; 14 nucleotides match TRBD2. The length of the CDR3 is 16 residues. The V gene's germline CDR1 is SGHRS and CDR2 YFSETQ. The CDR3: CASRPTSGRAYDEQFF. The CDR3 nucleotides read TGCGCCAGCAGACCGACTAGCGGGAGGGCCTACGATGAGCAGTTCTTC.

The chain recombines TRBV15 with TRBJ2-5; TRBD2 might be the D (6 bases). Trimming stripped 0 bases from V and 4 bases from J, with 18 bases between. Germline assignment: CDR1 LNHNV and CDR2 YYDKDF (reference sequence). This CDR3 spans 17 amino acids. The CDR3 here is CATSRDRVGGTGETQYF. As DNA, the CDR3 is TGTGCCACCAGCAGAGATAGGGTTGGGGGGACGGGAGAGACCCAGTACTTC.

The chain joins TRBV12-5 to TRBJ1-1; possibly TRBD1 for D (5 bases). CDR1 and CDR2 (germline): LGHNT, FRNRAP. The length of the CDR3 is 21 residues. Trimming removed 0 bases from V and 1 base from J, with 27 bases in between. In DNA form, the CDR3 reads TGTGCTAGTGGTTTGGTACCATACCCCTCCAACATCGCAGGGTGGAACACTGAAGCTTTCTTT. Its protein product is CASGLVPYPSNIAGWNTEAFF.

The V and J genes are TRBV19 and TRBJ2-5; D is possibly TRBD2 (7 bases). Trimming removed 3 bases at V and 3 bases at J, with 11 bases between. Germline assignment: CDR1 LNHDA and CDR2 SQIVND (reference sequence). This CDR3 has 14 residues. The CDR3 sequence is CASSIRGREETQYF. CDR3 DNA: TGTGCCAGTAGTATTAGGGGGAGGGAAGAGACCCAGTACTTC.

V usage is TRBV19 and J usage is TRBJ1-2, with a tentative D call TRBD1 (6 bases). The length of the CDR3 is 15 residues. Germline CDR1 reads LNHDA; CDR2 reads SQIVND (reference sequence). Trimming stripped 1 base from V and 5 bases from J, with 14 bases between. The CDR3 is CASSIAEGGIYGYTF. CDR3 bases: TGTGCCAGTAGTATAGCTGAAGGGGGTATATATGGCTACACCTTC.

J is TRBJ1-5 and V is TRBV6-6; no firm D call. V lost 4 bases and J 0 bases, leaving 10 bases between the germline ends. Germline-derived CDR1 and CDR2 are MNHNY and SVGAGI (reference sequence). The CDR3 runs 15 residues. In nucleotides, the CDR3 is TGTGCCAGCAGTTTACCCACTGGTAGCAATCAGCCCCAGCATTTT. It translates to CASSLPTGSNQPQHF.

As regards this clone: The same CDR3 also results from other DNA sequences found in this sample. This chain uses TRBV5-1 with TRBJ2-6; no clear D. Germline V gene sequence: CDR1 SGHRS, CDR2 YFSETQ. V was cut by 3 bases and J by 4 bases, with 8 bases left in between. The CDR3 length is 14 residues. Here the CDR3 reads CASSSGSGANVLTF. In DNA, the CDR3 is TGCGCCAGCAGCTCAGGATCCGGGGCCAACGTCCTGACTTTC.

This chain links TRBV27 with TRBJ2-4; D might be TRBD2 (6 bases). Per germline, CDR1 MNHEY and CDR2 SMNVEV (reference sequence). Deletions cut 4 bases from V and 7 bases from J, with 17 bases between. CDR3 length: 15 amino acids. In DNA form, the CDR3 reads TGTGCCAGCAGTTGGGTGGGTGGGGGGAACAACATTCAGTACTTC. Encoded protein: CASSWVGGGNNIQYF.

This clone has only one observation. The chain links TRBV5-1 to TRBJ1-6; D possibly corresponds to TRBD1 (5 bases). V gave up 1 base and J gave up 9 bases, with 11 bases separating them. The germline V gene encodes CDR1 SGHRS and CDR2 YFSETQ. The CDR3 has 14 residues. CDR3: CASSLTGWSSPLHF. The DNA for the CDR3 is TGCGCCAGCAGCTTGACAGGTTGGTCTTCACCCCTCCACTTT.

The V gene is TRBV11-2, the J gene TRBJ2-1; 11 bases are a match to TRBD2. Germline CDR1 reads SGHAT; CDR2 reads FQNNGV. This CDR3 contains 15 residues. The J segment lost 7 bases and the V segment lost 0 bases, leaving 2 bases of the junction unmatched. The CDR3 nucleotides read TGTGCCAGCAGCTTAGAGTCTAGCGGGAGGAATGAGCAGTTCTTC. Translated, it gives CASSLESSGRNEQFF.

The chain employs TRBV7-9 and TRBJ1-3; maybe TRBD1 (5 bases). Per germline, CDR1 SEHNR and CDR2 FQNEAQ (reference sequence). CDR3 size: 15 residues. V was cut by 1 base and J by 6 bases, with 13 bases left in between. The chain's CDR3 is CASSLGRQHVNTIYF. The DNA of the CDR3 is TGTGCCAGCAGCTTAGGTAGACAGCACGTAAACACCATATATTTT.